This TCR beta chain was documented in a study of blood T cell repertoires in COVID-19. Across the study: The samples span acute and convalescent COVID-19 from the United States, Italy and Spain. Sources were T cells, B-cell-depleted T cells, or PBMCs; the material itself was cDNA or gDNA.

In the study's own analysis: From reference gene primer amplification, estimates of nucleated cell counts were derived. This table comes from immunoSEQ multiplex PCR, and its TCRdb copy is limited to in-frame clones, with some not included. The V and J calls and the clone size are those of that table, but D and trimming were determined from the DNA. Of a few hundred thousand clones listed, just over 85% are singletons. The clonotype comes from a woman younger than 45 with active or convalescent COVID-19. The source material was peripheral blood.

The DNA for the CDR3 is TGCAGCGTCGCCCGCAGGGGGCGGACGGAGACCCAGTACTTC. Its translation: CSVARRGRTETQYF. The V gene is TRBV29-1, the J gene TRBJ2-5, with TRBD1 matching 8 bases. The CDR3 consists of 14 residues. Germline assignment: CDR1 SQVTM and CDR2 ANQGSEA. The trim removed 6 bases at V and 5 bases at J, leaving 11 bases unmatched.